This T cell receptor (beta chain) was recorded in a study of identical twins. Broader study findings: Fewer insertions characterized abundant cord blood beta clonotypes, whereas memory repertoires showed none. These conclusions were based on statistical analysis (cross-sectional, not following the same donors).

The table lists this clonotype with many counts. Its antigen is still unknown. This CDR3 region has 15 residues. The V gene end was trimmed by 4 bases and the J gene end by 5 bases; junction bases not matched to a gene: 10. Unique molecular identifiers were in the cDNA, with template-switch universal primer binding. A single record per CDR3 protein comes from TCRdb applying MiXCR to the 5' RACE reads. There are hundreds of thousands of distinct CDR3 sequences in the sample; over 5% occur only once, and roughly 2% lies in the top ten. The sequence was collected from a man aged 18 to 30 in good health. The chain carries TRBV12-3 or TRBV12-4 and TRBJ2-5; 7 bases match TRBD1. The specimen was naive T cells sorted from blood. The CDR3 loop is CASSSPTGVRETQYF. For the CDR3, the DNA is TGTGCCAGCAGTTCCCCCACAGGGGTTCGGGAGACCCAGTACTTC.